These 13 T cell receptor beta chains originate from one sample sequenced in a study of T-cell memory formation after mild COVID-19 (dated by TCRdb to about 2021). The library was built by means of 5' RACE. TCRdb shows the sequencer as Illumina NovaSeq 6000. TCRdb handled the public reads itself, with Q25 trimming in fastp and clone calling in MiXCR, and kept productive beta chains. All rows with the same CDR3 protein become a single entry with the most common DNA and genes. The sample table shows about 110,000 distinct CDR3 sequences, and roughly a sixth are seen once. The ten largest make up roughly 5.5% of the sample. The specimen sequenced was PBMCs or a T cell subset sorted from them (not recorded which). The receptor source for this set is a man aged 18 to 30 who had mild COVID-19 (a few samples of this study predate the infection). The sample titles of this study are shuffled in the database, so cell type and time point are left out; the donor was told from shared clones.

The chain combines TRBV7-2 with TRBJ1-1; TRBD1 agrees at 7 bases. CDR3 length: 15 amino acids. V shed 5 bases, J shed 6 bases, and the junction held 12 bases outside the gene matches. Germline assignment: CDR1 SGHTA and CDR2 FQGNSA. CDR3 residues: CASSPYTGTDSEAFF. In DNA, the CDR3 is TGTGCCAGCAGCCCTTATACCGGGACAGATTCTGAAGCTTTCTTT.

The rearrangement uses TRBV15 and TRBJ1-2; 7 positions match TRBD1. The CDR3 covers 14 residues. J was trimmed by 0 bases and V by 5 bases; bases with no gene match: 3. Germline lookup yields CDR1 LNHNV and CDR2 YYDKDF (reference sequence). The CDR3, as DNA: TGTGCCACCAGCCAGCAGGGGGCTAACTATGGCTACACCTTC. The encoded protein is CATSQQGANYGYTF.

The chain employs TRBV7-9 and TRBJ2-5, with 8 bases identical to TRBD1. The CDR3 consists of 14 residues. The V and J ends lost 5 bases and 5 bases, in that order; junction bases with no gene match: 7. Germline V lookup: CDR1 SEHNR, CDR2 FQNEAQ (reference sequence). The CDR3 region has the DNA TGTGCCAGCAGCCGGACAGGGTCTGGGGAGACCCAGTACTTC. It specifies CASSRTGSGETQYF. Together with reference TRBV7-9 and TRBJ2-5, the CDR3 gives the full variable domain: DTGVSQNPRHKITKRGQNVTFRCDPISEHNRLYWYRQTLGQGPEFLTYFQNEAQLEKSRLLSDRFSAERPKGSFSTLEIQRTEQGDSAMYLCASSRTGSGETQYFGPGTRLLVL.

The chain joins TRBV5-1 to TRBJ2-5; 9 bases are shared with TRBD2. The CDR3 sequence is 16 residues long. In germline, CDR1 is SGHRS, CDR2 YFSETQ. J lost 0 bases, V lost 4 bases, and 7 bases had no gene match. The CDR3 is CASSTVSGGNQETQYF. For the CDR3, the DNA is TGCGCCAGCAGCACCGTCAGCGGGGGGAACCAAGAGACCCAGTACTTC.

The chain is built from TRBV4-1 and TRBJ1-4, with D unclear. V shed 1 base and J shed 0 bases, with 6 bases lying between them. The CDR3 runs to 15 residues. The germline V gene encodes CDR1 MGHRA and CDR2 YSYEKL. The CDR3 loop reads CASSQVSATNEKLFF. The CDR3 nucleotides read TGCGCCAGCAGCCAAGTGTCAGCAACTAATGAAAAACTGTTTTTT.

This clonotype was counted only a few times. The CDR3 bases are TGTGCCAGCAGCCTTAGTCGCATCGACGAGCAGTACGTC. Amino acid sequence: CASSLSRIDEQYV. The chain employs TRBV7-8 and TRBJ2-7; D not resolved. V lost 5 bases and J 5 bases, leaving 13 bases between the germline ends. Per germline, CDR1 SGHVS and CDR2 FQNEAQ. There are 13 residues in the CDR3.

The rearrangement uses TRBV5-6 and TRBJ2-7, with D uncertain. The V end was cut by 1 base, the J end by 4 bases, with 6 bases between. CDR1 is SGHDT, CDR2 YYEEEE, per germline. The CDR3 is 12 amino acids. The CDR3 loop is CASSLRDYEQYF. The CDR3 DNA follows: TGTGCCAGCAGCTTGAGAGATTACGAGCAGTACTTC.

This clonotype was seen a single time. The chain is built from TRBV18 and TRBJ2-3; D perhaps matches TRBD2 (5 bases). The germline V and J ends were trimmed by 4 bases and 1 base, with 12 bases remaining between them. Germline V gives CDR1 KGHSH, CDR2 LQKENI. This CDR3 has 15 amino acids. CDR3 region: CASSQYSGGTDTQYF. Written as DNA, the CDR3 is TGTGCCAGCTCACAATACTCCGGGGGCACAGATACGCAGTATTTT.

There are a few counts of this clonotype. The V and J genes are TRBV5-1 and TRBJ2-5; D gene unclear. V gave up 4 bases and J gave up 5 bases, with 12 bases separating them. CDR1 is SGHRS, CDR2 YFSETQ, per germline. CDR3 length equals 13 residues. DNA for the CDR3: TGCGCCAGCAGCGCGGACGGCTCGGAGACCCAGTACTTC. Encoded protein: CASSADGSETQYF.

This clonotype was observed a few times. A junction boundary mismatches the germline segment, possibly from a read error. V usage is TRBV7-7 and J usage is TRBJ2-5; 8 bases match TRBD1. Germline V gene sequence: CDR1 SSHAT, CDR2 FNYEAQ (reference sequence). This CDR3 comprises 14 residues. DNA of the CDR3: TGTGCTAGCAGCTATCAGGGGGCCGGAGAGACCCAGTACTTC. Amino acid sequence: CASSYQGAGETQYF.

This clonotype was seen more than once but under ten times. The J gene is TRBJ2-3, the V gene TRBV4-1; tentative D call: TRBD1 (6 bases). The V end was cut by 0 bases, the J end by 6 bases, with 10 bases between. CDR1 and CDR2 (germline): MGHRA, YSYEKL. This CDR3 contains 14 residues. The CDR3 coding sequence is TGCGCCAGCAGCCAAGAACAGGGAGCGGATACGCAGTATTTT. Residues: CASSQEQGADTQYF.

This clonotype was recorded at least ten times. This rearrangement joins TRBV3-1 to TRBJ2-5; 9 bases are shared with TRBD2. Germline lookup yields CDR1 LGHDT and CDR2 YNNKEL (reference sequence). This CDR3 comprises 14 residues. This CDR3 is CASTGLAGRETQYF. CDR3 sequence (DNA): TGTGCTTCGACCGGCCTAGCGGGGAGGGAGACCCAGTACTTC.

In this sample, this clonotype turned up once. The gene calls are TRBV23-1 and TRBJ2-7; D may be TRBD1 (6 bases). TRBV23-1 is an ORF, and what it does is uncertain. The CDR3 has 13 residues. The germline V and J ends were trimmed by 11 bases and 8 bases, with 22 bases remaining between them. CDR3: CAEWNRGGEQQYV. The CDR3 region has the DNA TGCGCCGAGTGGAATCGAGGGGGAGAGCAGCAGTACGTC.